The entry that follows covers one T cell receptor beta chain sequence. This sample stems from a study of T cell changes during pregnancy in multiple sclerosis. This CDR3 spans 13 amino acids. The germline gives CDR1 SGHRS, CDR2 YFSETQ. J was trimmed by 8 bases and V by 4 bases; bases with no gene match: 0. TCRdb's table, derived via immunoSEQ multiplex PCR, lists solely in-frame clones and lacks some. In the table there are tens of thousands of clones, roughly nine tenths of which are singletons. This specimen consisted of peripheral blood, obtained in the third trimester of pregnancy. This receptor was obtained from a female donor in good health, enrolled as a control in a pregnancy study. The chain recombines TRBV5-1 with TRBJ1-6; 10 bases are shared with TRBD1. The CDR3 DNA sequence: TGCGCCAGCAGCGGGACAGGGGATTCACCCCTCCACTTT. Residues: CASSGTGDSPLHF.